This T cell receptor (beta chain) was captured by sequencing in a study of cytomegalovirus exposure and HLA in healthy donors. Vbeta (60) and Jbeta (13) primers were used in the PCR. The table came from immunoSEQ multiplex PCR; TCRdb's copy has only in-frame clones and leaves some out. The table lists approximately 60,000 clones, about 80% of them singletons. Whole-study results and caveats: A later analysis found common viral pathogens apparently linked to several of the most significant clusters. Across donors, most TCRs were seen rarely, yet some public ones were widespread.

The V gene's germline CDR1 is SGHTA and CDR2 FQGNSA. The V and J ends lost 5 bases and 8 bases, in that order; junction bases with no gene match: 10. The CDR3 consists of 15 residues. In regard to this clone: The antigen is undetermined.

The sample was PBMCs. The rearrangement links TRBV7-2 to TRBJ1-4; 8 bases match TRBD1. This sequence originates from a man aged 40-50 years in good health and CMV-seronegative. The CDR3 DNA reads TGTGCCAGCAGCCAAGACAGGGGTGGCTGGGAAAAACTGTTTTTT. This gives the protein CASSQDRGGWEKLFF.